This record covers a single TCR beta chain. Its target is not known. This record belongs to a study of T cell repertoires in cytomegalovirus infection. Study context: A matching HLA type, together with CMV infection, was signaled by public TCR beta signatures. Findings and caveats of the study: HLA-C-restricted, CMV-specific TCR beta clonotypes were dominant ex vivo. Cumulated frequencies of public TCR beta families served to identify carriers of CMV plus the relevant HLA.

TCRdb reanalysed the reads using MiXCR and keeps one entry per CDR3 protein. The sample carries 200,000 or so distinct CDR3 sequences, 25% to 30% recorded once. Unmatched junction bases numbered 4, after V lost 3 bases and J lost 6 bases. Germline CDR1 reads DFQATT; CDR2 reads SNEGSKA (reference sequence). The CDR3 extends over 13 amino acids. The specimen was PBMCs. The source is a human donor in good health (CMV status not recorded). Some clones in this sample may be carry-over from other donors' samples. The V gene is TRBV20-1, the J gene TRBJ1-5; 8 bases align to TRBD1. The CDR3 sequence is CSARQGAGQPQHF. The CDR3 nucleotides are TGCAGTGCTAGGCAGGGGGCTGGTCAGCCCCAGCATTTT.